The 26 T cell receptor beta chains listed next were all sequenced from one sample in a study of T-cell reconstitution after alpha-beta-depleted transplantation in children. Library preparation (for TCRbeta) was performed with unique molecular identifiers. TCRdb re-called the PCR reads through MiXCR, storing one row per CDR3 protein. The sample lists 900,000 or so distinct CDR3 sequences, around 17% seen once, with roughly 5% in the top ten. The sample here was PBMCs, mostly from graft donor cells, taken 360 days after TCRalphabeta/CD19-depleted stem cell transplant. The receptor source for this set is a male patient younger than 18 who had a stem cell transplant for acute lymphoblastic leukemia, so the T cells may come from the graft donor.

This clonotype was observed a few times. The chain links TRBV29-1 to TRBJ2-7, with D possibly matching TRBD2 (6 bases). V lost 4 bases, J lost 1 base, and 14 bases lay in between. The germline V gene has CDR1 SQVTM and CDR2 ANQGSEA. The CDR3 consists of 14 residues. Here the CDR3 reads CSVGGEGGSYEQYF. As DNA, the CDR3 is TGCAGCGTTGGCGGGGAAGGAGGGTCCTACGAGCAGTACTTC.

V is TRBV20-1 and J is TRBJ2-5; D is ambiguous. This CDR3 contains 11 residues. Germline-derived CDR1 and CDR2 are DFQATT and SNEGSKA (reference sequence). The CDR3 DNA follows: TGCAGCCCAGGTCGAAGAGAGACCCAGTACTTC. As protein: CSPGRRETQYF.

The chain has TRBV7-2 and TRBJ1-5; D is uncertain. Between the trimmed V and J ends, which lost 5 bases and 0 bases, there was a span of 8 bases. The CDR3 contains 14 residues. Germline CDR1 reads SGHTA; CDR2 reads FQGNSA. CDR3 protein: CASSVFYSNQPQHF. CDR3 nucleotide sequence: TGTGCCAGCAGCGTATTTTATAGCAATCAGCCCCAGCATTTT.

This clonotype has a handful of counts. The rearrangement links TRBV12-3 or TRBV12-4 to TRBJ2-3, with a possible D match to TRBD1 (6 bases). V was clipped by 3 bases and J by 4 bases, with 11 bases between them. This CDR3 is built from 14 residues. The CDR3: CASSFGAGADTQYF. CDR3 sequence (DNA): TGTGCCAGCAGTTTCGGGGCAGGGGCAGATACGCAGTATTTT.

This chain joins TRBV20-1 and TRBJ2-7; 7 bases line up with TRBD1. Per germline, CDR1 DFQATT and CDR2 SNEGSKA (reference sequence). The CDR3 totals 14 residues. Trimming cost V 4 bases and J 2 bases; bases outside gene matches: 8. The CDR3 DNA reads TGCAGTGCTACTGGGACAGCACGTACCTACGAGCAGTACTTC. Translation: CSATGTARTYEQYF.

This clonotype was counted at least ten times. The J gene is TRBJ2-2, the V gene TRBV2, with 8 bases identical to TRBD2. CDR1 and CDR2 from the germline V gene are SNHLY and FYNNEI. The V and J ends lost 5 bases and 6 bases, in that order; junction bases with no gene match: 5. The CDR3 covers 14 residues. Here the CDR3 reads CASSRAGDAGELFF. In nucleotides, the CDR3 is TGTGCCAGCAGTAGAGCGGGAGACGCCGGGGAGCTGTTTTTT.

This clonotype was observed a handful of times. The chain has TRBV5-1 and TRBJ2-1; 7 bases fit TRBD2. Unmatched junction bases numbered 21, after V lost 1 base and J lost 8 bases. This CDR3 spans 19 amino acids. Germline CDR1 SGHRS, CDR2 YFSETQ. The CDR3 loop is CASSLMWYTGEGRRDEQFF. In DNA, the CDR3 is TGCGCCAGCAGCTTGATGTGGTACACGGGGGAGGGCCGAAGGGATGAGCAGTTCTTC. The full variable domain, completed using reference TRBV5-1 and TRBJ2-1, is KAGVTQTPRYLIKTRGQQVTLSCSPISGHRSVSWYQQTPGQGLQFLFEYFSETQRNKGNFPGRFSGRQFSNSRSEMNVSTLELGDSALYLCASSLMWYTGEGRRDEQFFGPGTRLTVL.

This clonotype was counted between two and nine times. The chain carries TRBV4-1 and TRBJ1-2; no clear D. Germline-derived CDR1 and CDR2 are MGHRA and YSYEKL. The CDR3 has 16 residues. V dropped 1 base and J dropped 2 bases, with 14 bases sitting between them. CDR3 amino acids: CASSQGSSASNYGYTF. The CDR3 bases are TGCGCCAGCAGCCAAGGGTCGTCAGCATCCAACTATGGCTACACCTTC.

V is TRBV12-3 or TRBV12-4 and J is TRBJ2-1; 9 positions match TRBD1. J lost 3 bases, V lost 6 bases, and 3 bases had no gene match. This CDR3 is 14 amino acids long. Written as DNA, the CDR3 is TGTGCCAGCAGAAAGGACAGGGGCTACAATGAGCAGTTCTTC. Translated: CASRKDRGYNEQFF.

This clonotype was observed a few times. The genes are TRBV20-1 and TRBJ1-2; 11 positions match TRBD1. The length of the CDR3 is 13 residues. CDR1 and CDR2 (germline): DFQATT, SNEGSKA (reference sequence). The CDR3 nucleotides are TGCAGGCTTGGACAGGGGGCGAACTATGGCTACACCTTC. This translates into CRLGQGANYGYTF.

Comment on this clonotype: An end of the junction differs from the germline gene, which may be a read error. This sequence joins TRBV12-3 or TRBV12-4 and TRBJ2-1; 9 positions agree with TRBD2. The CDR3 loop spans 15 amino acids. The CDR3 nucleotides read TGTGCCAGCAGCTTAGAGCGGGAGGCCTACAATGAGCAGTTCTTC. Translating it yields CASSLEREAYNEQFF.

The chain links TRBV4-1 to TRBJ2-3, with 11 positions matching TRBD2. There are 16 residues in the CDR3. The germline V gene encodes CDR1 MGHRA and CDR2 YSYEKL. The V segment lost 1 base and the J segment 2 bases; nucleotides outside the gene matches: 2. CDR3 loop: CASSQVAGGLTDTQYF. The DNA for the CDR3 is TGCGCCAGCAGCCAAGTAGCGGGAGGGCTCACAGATACGCAGTATTTT.

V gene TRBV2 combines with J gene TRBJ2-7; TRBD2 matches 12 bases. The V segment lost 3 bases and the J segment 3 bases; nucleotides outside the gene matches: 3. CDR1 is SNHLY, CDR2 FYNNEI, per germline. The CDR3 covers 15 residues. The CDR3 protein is CASSDGLAGYYEQYF. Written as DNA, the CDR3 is TGTGCCAGCAGTGACGGACTAGCGGGATACTACGAGCAGTACTTC.

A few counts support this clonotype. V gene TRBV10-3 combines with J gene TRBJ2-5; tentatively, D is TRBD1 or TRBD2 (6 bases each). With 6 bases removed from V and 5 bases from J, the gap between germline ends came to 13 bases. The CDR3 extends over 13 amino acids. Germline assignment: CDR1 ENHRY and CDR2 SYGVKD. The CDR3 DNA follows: TGTGCCATCAGCTCCCAAGGGGGGGAGACCCAGTACTTC. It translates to CAISSQGGETQYF.

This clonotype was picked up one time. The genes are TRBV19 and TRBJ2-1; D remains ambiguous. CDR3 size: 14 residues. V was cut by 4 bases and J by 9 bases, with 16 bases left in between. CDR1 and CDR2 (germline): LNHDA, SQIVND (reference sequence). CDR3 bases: TGTGCCAGTAGTAGAGGATTTCTAGGTACTGAGCAGTTCTTC. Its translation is CASSRGFLGTEQFF.

The DNA for the CDR3 is TGTGCCAGCACTTGGGCGGGAGGATACAATGAGCAGTTCTTC. This codes for CASTWAGGYNEQFF. The chain links TRBV25-1 to TRBJ2-1; 8 bases fit TRBD2. Looked up from germline, CDR1 is MGHDK and CDR2 is SYGVNS. The CDR3 is 14 residues long. With V trimmed by 7 bases and J by 4 bases, 6 bases remained unmatched.

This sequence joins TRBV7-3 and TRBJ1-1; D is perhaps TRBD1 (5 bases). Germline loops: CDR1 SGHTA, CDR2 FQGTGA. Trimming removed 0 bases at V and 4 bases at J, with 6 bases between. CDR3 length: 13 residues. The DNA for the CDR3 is TGTGCCAGCAGCTTAACGGACATCACTGAAGCTTTCTTT. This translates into CASSLTDITEAFF. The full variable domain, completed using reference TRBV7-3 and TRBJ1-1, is GAGVSQTPSNKVTEKGKYVELRCDPISGHTALYWYRQSLGQGPEFLIYFQGTGAADDSGLPNDRFFAVRPEGSVSTLKIQRTERGDSAVYLCASSLTDITEAFFGQGTRLTVV.

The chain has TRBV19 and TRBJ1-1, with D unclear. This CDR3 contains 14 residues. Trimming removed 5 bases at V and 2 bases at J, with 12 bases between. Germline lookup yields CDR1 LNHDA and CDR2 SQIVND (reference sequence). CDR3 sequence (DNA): TGTGCCAGTAGTTATTGGGGAAACAACACTGAAGCTTTCTTT. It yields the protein CASSYWGNNTEAFF.

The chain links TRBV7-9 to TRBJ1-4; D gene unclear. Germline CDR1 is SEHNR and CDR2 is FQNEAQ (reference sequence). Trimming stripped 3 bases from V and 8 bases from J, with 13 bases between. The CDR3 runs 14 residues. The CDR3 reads CASSFRTQEEKLFF. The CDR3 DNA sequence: TGTGCCAGCAGCTTTAGGACCCAGGAAGAAAAACTGTTTTTT.

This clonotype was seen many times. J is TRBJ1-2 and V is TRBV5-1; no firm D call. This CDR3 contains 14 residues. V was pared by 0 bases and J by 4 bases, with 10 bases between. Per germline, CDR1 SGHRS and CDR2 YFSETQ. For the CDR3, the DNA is TGCGCCAGCAGCTTGGACGGGCCAGTCTATGGCTACACCTTC. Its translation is CASSLDGPVYGYTF.

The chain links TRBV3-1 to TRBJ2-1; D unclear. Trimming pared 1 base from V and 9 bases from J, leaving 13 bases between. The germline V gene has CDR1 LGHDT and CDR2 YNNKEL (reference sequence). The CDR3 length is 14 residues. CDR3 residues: CASSQGAGHGEQFF. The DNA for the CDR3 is TGTGCCAGCAGCCAAGGGGCCGGGCACGGTGAGCAGTTCTTC.

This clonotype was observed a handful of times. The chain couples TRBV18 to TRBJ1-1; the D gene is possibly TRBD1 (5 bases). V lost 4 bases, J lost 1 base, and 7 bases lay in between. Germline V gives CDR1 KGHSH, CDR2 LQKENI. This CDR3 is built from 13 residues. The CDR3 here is CASSRGKNTEAFF. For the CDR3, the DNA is TGTGCCAGCTCACGGGGCAAGAACACTGAAGCTTTCTTT.

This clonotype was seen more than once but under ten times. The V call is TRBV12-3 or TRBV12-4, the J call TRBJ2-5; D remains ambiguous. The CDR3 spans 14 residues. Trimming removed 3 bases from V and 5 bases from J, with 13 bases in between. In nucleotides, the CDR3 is TGTGCCAGCAGTTTTTCTAGGGTCCGGGAGACCCAGTACTTC. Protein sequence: CASSFSRVRETQYF.

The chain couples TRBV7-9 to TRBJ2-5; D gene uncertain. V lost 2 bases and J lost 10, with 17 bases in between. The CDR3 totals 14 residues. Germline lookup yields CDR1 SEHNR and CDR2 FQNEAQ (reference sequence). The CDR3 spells CASSLSLSERFQYF. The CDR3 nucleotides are TGTGCCAGCAGCTTATCTCTCTCAGAGCGATTCCAGTACTTC. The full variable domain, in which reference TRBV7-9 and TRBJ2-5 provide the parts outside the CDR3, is DTGVSQNPRHKITKRGQNVTFRCDPISEHNRLYWYRQTLGQGPEFLTYFQNEAQLEKSRLLSDRFSAERPKGSFSTLEIQRTEQGDSAMYLCASSLSLSERFQYFGPGTRLLVL.

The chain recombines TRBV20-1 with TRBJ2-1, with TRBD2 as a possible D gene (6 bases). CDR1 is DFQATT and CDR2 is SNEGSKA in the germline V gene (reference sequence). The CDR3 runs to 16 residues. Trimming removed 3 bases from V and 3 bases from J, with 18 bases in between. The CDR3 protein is CSASSLTGLVYNEQFF. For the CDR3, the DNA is TGCAGTGCTAGCTCCCTGACGGGACTGGTCTACAATGAGCAGTTCTTC.

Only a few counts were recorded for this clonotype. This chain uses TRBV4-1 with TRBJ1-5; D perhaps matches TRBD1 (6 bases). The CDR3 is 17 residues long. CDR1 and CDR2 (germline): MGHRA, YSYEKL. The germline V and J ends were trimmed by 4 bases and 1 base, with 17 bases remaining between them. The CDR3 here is CASSLTGGTWSNQPQHF. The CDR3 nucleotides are TGCGCCAGCAGCCTTACTGGGGGGACATGGAGCAATCAGCCCCAGCATTTT.